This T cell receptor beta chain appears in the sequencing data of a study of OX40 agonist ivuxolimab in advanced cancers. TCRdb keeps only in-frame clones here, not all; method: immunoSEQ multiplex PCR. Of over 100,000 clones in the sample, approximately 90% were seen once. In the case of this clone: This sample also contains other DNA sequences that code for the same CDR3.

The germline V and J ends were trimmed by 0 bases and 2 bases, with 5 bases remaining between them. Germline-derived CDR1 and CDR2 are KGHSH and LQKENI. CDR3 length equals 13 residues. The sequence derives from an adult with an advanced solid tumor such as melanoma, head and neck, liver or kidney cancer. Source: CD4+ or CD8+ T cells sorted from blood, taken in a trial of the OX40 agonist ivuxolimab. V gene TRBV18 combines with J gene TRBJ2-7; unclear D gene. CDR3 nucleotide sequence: TGTGCCAGCTCACCACCTGGGGCCTACGAGCAGTACTTC. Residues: CASSPPGAYEQYF.